This TCR beta chain emerged from a study of T cells after yellow fever vaccination (dated by TCRdb to the late 2010s). With regard to the full study: The SMART-Seq v4 Ultra Low Input RNA kit was used to prepare libraries from fractions with low cell numbers. To track T-cell clones before and after primary and booster YFV17D yellow fever vaccination, bulk TCR alpha and beta repertoires were sequenced longitudinally. Two healthy male donors, one aged 18 to 30 and one aged 30 to 40 years, made up the cohort. Blood samples were taken at several timepoints before and after primary and secondary immunization, and bulk PBMC replicates and cell subsets were isolated. The paper as a whole reports these results and caveats: The secondary T-cell response was weaker than the primary response but faster, peaking on day 5 instead of day 15. Computational filtering was required because FACS-sorted repertoires could contain abundant contaminating clonotypes from the bulk population. A small fraction of clonotypes showed up in both the CD4 and CD8 compartments, probably as a result of convergent recombination. Because only two donors were included in the study, the extent to which the findings can be generalized is limited. After the booster, most clones that had expanded after primary vaccination were detected again (roughly 96% of CD4 and more than 80% of CD8), suggesting broad maintenance of memory.

The treatment or condition label, as the study defines it: live attenuated yellow fever vaccine strain. PBMCs were isolated from peripheral blood using a standard Ficoll-Paque protocol. Dynabeads CD4 and CD8 positive selection kits were used to isolate CD4 and CD8 T-cell fractions. TriZol was used to extract RNA from bulk PBMCs, CD4 and CD8 fractions, and dextramer-positive and dextramer-negative fractions. The run used an Illumina NovaSeq 6000. TCR cDNA was synthesized by 5'RACE template switching, through which a universal primer site and unique molecular identifiers were introduced. Priming of cDNA synthesis was performed from both the TCR alpha and TCR beta constant segments. Libraries were amplified in two PCR steps, with sample barcodes and sequencing adapters added in the second step. Sequencing of the libraries was done on either Illumina HiSeq 2500 (2x100 bp) or NovaSeq (2x150 bp). The paper's processing steps were these. Demultiplexing of reads and collapsing into UMI consensus sequences were performed with MIGEC, and V(D)J alignment was carried out with MiXCR. Clonotypes responding to the vaccine were identified with edgeR on replicate PBMC samples, with the criteria of FDR below 0.01 and a log2 fold change above 5 up to day 15. Each bulk clonotype received a CD4 or CD8 identity based on whether the sequenced CD4 or CD8 repertoire contained that clonotype at higher abundance. TCRdb itself trimmed the public reads at Q25 with fastp, ran MiXCR and retained productive beta chains. Identical CDR3 protein sequences are pooled into one entry, listed with their most common genes and DNA. For this entry, the V and J calls and clone size follow TCRdb and not the study's own pipeline. In all, the sample holds some 200,000 distinct CDR3 sequences, and less than 3.5% of those were seen once. Jointly, the top ten make up approximately 3.5% of the sample.

This clonotype was observed a few times. No cognate antigen has been identified for it. Per-nucleotide qualities are absent, and no much larger clonotype sits a single base away. This material consisted of CD4+ T cells sorted from PBMCs, taken 10 days after the yellow fever booster vaccination. The sequence was obtained from a man aged 18 to 35 who received the YFV17D yellow fever vaccine.

DNA sequence: TGTGCCAGCAGTAAGGGGGATCAGCCCCAGCATTTT. Translated, this gives CASSKGDQPQHF. The sequence joins TRBV2 to TRBJ1-5; the best D guess is TRBD1, with 6 bases matching. The germline V gene encodes CDR1 SNHLY and CDR2 FYNNEI. Trimming removed 5 bases from V and 5 bases from J, leaving 7 bases between the germline ends. The CDR3, cysteine through phenylalanine, is 12 amino acids long. Here the CDR3 DNA is all that survives: 36 bases in frame from base 1.